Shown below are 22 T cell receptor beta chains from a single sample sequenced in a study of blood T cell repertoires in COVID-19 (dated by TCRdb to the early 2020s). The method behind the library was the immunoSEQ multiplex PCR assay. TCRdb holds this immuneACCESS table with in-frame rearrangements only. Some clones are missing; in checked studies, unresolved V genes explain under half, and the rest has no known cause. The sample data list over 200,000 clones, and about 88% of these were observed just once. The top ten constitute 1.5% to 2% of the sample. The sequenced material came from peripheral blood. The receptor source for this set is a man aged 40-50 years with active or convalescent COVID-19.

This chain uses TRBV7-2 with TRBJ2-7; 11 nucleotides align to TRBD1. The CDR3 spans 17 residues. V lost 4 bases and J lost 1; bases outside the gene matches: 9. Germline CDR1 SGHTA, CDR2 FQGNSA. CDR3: CASSSPDRGLVSYEQYF. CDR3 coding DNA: TGTGCCAGCAGCTCGCCGGACAGGGGGCTCGTGTCCTACGAGCAGTACTTC.

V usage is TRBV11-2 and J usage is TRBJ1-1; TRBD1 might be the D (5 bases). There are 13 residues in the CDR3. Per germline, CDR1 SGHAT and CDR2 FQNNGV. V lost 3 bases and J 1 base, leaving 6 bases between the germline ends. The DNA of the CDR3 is TGTGCCAGCAGCTTTCAGGGGAACACTGAAGCTTTCTTT. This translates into CASSFQGNTEAFF.

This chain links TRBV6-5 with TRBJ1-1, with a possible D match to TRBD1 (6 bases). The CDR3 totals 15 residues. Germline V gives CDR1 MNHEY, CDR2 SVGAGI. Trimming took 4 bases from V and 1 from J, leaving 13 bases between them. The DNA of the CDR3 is TGTGCCAGCAGTTCCCCCGGGACACCGAACACTGAAGCTTTCTTT. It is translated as CASSSPGTPNTEAFF.

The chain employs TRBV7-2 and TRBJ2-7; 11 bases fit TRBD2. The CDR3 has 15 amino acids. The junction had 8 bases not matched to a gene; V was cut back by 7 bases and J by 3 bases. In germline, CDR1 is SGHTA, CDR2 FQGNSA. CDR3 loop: CASTFGLAGGYEQYF. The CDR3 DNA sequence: TGTGCCAGCACCTTCGGACTAGCGGGCGGCTACGAGCAGTACTTC.

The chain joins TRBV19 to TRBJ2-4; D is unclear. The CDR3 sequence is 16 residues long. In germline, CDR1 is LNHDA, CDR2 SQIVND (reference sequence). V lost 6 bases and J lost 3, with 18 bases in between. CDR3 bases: TGTGCCAGTAGAACTACAAACTACGGAGACAAAAACATTCAGTACTTC. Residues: CASRTTNYGDKNIQYF.

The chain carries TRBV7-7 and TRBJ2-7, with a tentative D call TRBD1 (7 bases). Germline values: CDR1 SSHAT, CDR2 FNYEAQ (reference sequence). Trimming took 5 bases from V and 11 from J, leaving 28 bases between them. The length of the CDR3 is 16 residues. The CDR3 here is CASSPGDRAPSSKEYF. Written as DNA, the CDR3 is TGTGCCAGCAGCCCGGGAGACAGGGCCCCTTCCTCGAAGGAGTACTTC. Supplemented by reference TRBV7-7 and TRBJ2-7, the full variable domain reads GAGVSQSPRYKVTKRGQDVTLRCDPISSHATLYWYQQALGQGPEFLTYFNYEAQPDKSGLPSDRFSAERPEGSISTLTIQRTEQRDSAMYRCASSPGDRAPSSKEYFGPGTRLTVT.

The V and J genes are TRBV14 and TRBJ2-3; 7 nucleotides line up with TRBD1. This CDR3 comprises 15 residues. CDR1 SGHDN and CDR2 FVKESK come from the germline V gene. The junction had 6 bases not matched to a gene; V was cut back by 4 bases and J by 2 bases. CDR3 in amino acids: CASSPDRVATDTQYF. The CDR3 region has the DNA TGTGCCAGCAGCCCTGACAGGGTGGCCACAGATACGCAGTATTTT.

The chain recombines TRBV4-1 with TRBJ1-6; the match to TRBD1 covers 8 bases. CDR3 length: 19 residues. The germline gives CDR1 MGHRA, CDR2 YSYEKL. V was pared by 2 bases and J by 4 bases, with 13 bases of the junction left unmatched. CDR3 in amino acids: CASSQLNPPGDRYNSPLHF. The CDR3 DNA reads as TGCGCCAGCAGCCAACTGAACCCCCCTGGGGACAGGTATAATTCACCCCTCCACTTT.

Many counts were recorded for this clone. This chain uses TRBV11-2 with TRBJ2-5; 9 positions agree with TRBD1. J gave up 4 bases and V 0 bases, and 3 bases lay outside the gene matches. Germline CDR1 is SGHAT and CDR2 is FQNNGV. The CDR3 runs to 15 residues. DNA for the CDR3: TGTGCCAGCAGCTTAGATGAACAGGGGGCAGAGACCCAGTACTTC. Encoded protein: CASSLDEQGAETQYF.

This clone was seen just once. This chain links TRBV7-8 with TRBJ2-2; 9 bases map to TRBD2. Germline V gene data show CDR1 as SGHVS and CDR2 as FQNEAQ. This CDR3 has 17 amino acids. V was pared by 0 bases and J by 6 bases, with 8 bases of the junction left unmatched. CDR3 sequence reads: CASSLAGLAGSPGELFF. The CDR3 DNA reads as TGTGCCAGCAGCTTAGCGGGGCTAGCGGGGTCCCCCGGGGAGCTGTTTTTT.

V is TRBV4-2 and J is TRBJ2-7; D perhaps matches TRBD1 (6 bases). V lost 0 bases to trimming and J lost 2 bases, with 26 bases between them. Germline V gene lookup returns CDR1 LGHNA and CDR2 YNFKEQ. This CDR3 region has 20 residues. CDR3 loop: CASSQEAPLLLQGPTYEQYF. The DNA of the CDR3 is TGTGCCAGCAGCCAAGAGGCCCCCCTACTTCTACAGGGTCCGACCTACGAGCAGTACTTC.

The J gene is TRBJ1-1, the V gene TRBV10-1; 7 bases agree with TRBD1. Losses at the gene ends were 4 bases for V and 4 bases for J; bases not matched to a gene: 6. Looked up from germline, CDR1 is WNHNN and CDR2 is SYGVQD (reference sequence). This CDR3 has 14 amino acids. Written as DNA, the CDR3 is TGCGCCAGCAGTGCTAACAGGGGCGGCACTGAAGCTTTCTTT. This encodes CASSANRGGTEAFF.

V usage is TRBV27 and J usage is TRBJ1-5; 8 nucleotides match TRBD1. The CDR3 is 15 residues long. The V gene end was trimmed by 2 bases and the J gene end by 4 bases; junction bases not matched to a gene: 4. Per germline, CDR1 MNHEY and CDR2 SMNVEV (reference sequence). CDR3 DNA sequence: TGTGCCAGCAGTTTAGGGGACAGGCTAAATCAGCCCCAGCATTTT. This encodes CASSLGDRLNQPQHF.

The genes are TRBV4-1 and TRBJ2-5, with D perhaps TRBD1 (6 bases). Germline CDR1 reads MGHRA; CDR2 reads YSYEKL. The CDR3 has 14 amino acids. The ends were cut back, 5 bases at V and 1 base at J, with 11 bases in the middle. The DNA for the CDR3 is TGCGCCAGCAGCTACCTACAGGGCCAAGAGACCCAGTACTTC. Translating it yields CASSYLQGQETQYF.

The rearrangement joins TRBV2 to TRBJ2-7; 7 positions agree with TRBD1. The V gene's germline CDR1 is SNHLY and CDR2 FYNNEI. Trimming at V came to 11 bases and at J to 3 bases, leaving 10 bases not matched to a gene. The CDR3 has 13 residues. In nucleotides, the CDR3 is TGTGCCCACAGCATAGACAGGGTCTACGAGCAGTACTTC. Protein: CAHSIDRVYEQYF.

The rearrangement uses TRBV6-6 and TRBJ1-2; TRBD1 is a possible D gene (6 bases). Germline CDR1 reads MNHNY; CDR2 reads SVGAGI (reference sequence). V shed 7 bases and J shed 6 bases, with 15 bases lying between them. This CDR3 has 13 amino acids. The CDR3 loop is CASTPRGADGYTF. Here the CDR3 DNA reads TGTGCCAGCACCCCCAGGGGCGCGGATGGCTACACCTTC.

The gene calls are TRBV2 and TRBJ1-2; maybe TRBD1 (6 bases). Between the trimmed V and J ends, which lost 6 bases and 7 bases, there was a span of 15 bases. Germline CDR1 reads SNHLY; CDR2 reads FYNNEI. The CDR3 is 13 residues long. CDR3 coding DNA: TGTGCCAGCAGCTACAGGGATTTCGGTGGCTACACCTTC. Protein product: CASSYRDFGGYTF. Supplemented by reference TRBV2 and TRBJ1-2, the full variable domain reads EPEVTQTPSHQVTQMGQEVILRCVPISNHLYFYWYRQILGQKVEFLVSFYNNEISEKSEIFDDQFSVERPDGSNFTLKIRSTKLEDSAMYFCASSYRDFGGYTFGSGTRLTVV.

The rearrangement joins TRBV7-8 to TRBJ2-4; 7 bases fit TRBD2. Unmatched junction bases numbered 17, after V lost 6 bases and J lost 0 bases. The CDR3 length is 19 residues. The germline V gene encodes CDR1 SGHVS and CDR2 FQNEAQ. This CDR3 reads CASSLGEGLRRGAKNIQYF. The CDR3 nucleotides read TGTGCCAGCAGTCTAGGGGAGGGGTTGCGGAGGGGAGCCAAAAACATTCAGTACTTC.

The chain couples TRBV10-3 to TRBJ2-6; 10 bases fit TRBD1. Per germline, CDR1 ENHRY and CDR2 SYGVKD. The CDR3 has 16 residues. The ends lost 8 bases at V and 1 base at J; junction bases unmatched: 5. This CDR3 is CAISGTGASGANVLTF. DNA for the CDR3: TGTGCCATCTCCGGGACAGGGGCTTCTGGGGCCAACGTCCTGACTTTC.

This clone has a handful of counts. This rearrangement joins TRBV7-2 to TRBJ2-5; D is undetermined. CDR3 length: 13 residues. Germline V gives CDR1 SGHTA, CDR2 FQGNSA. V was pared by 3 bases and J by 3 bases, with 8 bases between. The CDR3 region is CASSFLQKETQYF. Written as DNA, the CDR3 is TGTGCCAGCAGCTTCCTTCAGAAAGAGACCCAGTACTTC.

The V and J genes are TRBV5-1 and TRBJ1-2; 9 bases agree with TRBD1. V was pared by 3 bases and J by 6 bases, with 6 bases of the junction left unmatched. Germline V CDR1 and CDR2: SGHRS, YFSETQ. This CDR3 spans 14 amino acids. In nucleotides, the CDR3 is TGCGCCAGCAGCTCCCGACAGGGGGGAGATGGCTACACCTTC. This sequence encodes CASSSRQGGDGYTF.

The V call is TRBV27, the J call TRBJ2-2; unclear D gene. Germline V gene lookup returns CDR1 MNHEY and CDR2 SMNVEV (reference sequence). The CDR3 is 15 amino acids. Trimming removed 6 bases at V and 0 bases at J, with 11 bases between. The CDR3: CASRELQANTGELFF. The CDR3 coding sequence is TGTGCCAGCAGGGAGTTACAAGCGAACACCGGGGAGCTGTTTTTT.